The clone carrying this T cell receptor (beta chain) was counted a single time. The CDR3 loop spans 14 amino acids. The germline CDR1 and CDR2 sequences are LNHDA and SQIVND (reference sequence). Trimming at V came to 3 bases and at J to 6 bases, leaving 2 bases not matched to a gene. The data were obtained in a study of blood T cell repertoires in COVID-19. Background on the study: Italy, Spain and the United States were the sources of the convalescent and acute COVID-19 samples. T cells, B-cell-depleted T cells, or PBMCs supplied cDNA or gDNA.

Original methodology: From reference gene primer amplification, estimates of nucleated cell counts were derived. Method: immunoSEQ multiplex PCR; TCRdb's copy keeps in-frame clones and lacks some. That table furnishes V, J and clone size, whereas the DNA furnished D and trimming. Of over 150,000 clones listed, 88% are singletons. The source is a man aged 45 to 65 who had recovered from COVID-19. The sequenced material came from peripheral blood. V usage is TRBV19 and J usage is TRBJ1-5; 10 bases fit TRBD1. The CDR3 is CASSIGTGVQPQHF. Written as DNA, the CDR3 is TGTGCCAGTAGTATCGGGACAGGGGTTCAGCCCCAGCATTTT.